This TCR beta chain emerged from a study of regulatory T cells in long-lasting Graves disease. The CDR3 runs 17 residues. Trimming removed 3 bases from V and 0 bases from J, with 15 bases in between. Germline V gene sequence: CDR1 MGHRA, CDR2 YSYEKL. Sample time point: newly diagnosed GD, antithyroid drugs for less than 3 months. PBMCs were the source of the RNA used for TCR sequencing. Both iRepertoire HTBI primers and Arm-PCR of CDR3 regions were used to build the TCR beta libraries. Each CDR3 protein gets one entry after TCRdb re-called the multiplex PCR reads with MiXCR. The table records more than 450,000 distinct CDR3 sequences, 15% to 20% of them present only once. This clonotype was seen a single time. Another study also made use of these data, one on T cells in Graves' hyperthyroidism and ophthalmopathy.

The input for sequencing was peripheral blood mononuclear cells (PBMCs), taken at new diagnosis, from a patient treated with antithyroid drugs. The chain carries TRBV4-1 and TRBJ2-4, with a weak D call TRBD2 (6 bases). The clonotype was recovered from a man aged 40-55 years with Graves disease. The CDR3 DNA is TGCGCCAGCAGCCATCCCGTCCGTAGCGGAGCCAAAAACATTCAGTACTTC. Translation gives CASSHPVRSGAKNIQYF.